This T cell receptor beta chain was sequenced in a study of tumor-infiltrating lymphocytes in oesophageal squamous cell carcinoma. There are many counts of this clonotype. This CDR3 spans 12 amino acids. V dropped 10 bases and J dropped 0 bases, with 8 bases sitting between them. Via MiXCR, TCRdb re-called the PCR reads, giving one row per CDR3 protein. The sample lists approximately 20,000 distinct CDR3 sequences, roughly 41% occurring once. The rearrangement uses TRBV12-3 or TRBV12-4 and TRBJ2-3; D remains unclear. The sample taken for sequencing was esophageal tumor tissue. The clonotype comes from a male donor with esophageal squamous cell carcinoma. This CDR3 reads CATAPSTDTQYF. The CDR3 coding sequence is TGTGCCACGGCACCAAGCACAGATACGCAGTATTTT.